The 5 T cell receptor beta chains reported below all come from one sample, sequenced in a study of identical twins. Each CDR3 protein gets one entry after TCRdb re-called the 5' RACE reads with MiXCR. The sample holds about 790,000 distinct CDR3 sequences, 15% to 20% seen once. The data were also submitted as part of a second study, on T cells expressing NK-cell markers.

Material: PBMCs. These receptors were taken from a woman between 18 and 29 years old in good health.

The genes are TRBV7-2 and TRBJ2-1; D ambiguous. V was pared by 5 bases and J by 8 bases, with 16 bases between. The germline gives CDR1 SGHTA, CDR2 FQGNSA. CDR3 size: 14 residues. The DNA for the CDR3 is TGTGCCAGCAGCCCCTCTCGGAGCAGGCATGAGCAGTTCTTC. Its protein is CASSPSRSRHEQFF.

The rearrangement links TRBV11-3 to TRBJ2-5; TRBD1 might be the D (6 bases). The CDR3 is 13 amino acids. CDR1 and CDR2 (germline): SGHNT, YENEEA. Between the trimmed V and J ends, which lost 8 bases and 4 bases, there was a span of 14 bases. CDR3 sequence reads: CASGLDRGETQYF. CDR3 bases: TGTGCCAGCGGACTGGACAGAGGAGAGACCCAGTACTTC.

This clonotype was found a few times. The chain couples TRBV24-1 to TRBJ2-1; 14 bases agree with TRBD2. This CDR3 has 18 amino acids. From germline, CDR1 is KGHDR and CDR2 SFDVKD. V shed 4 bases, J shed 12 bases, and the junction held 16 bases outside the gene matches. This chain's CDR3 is CATSESGTSGSWGNAQFF. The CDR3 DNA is TGTGCCACCAGTGAATCCGGGACTAGCGGGAGTTGGGGCAACGCGCAGTTCTTC.

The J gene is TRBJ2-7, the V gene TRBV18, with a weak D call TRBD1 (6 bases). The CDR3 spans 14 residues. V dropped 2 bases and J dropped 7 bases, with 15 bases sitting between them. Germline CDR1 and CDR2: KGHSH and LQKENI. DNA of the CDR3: TGTGCCAGCTCACCAGGAACAGGGTCGCGGGAGCAGTACTTC. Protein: CASSPGTGSREQYF. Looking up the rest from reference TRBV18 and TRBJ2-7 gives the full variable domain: NAGVMQNPRHLVRRRGQEARLRCSPMKGHSHVYWYRQLPEEGLKFMVYLQKENIIDESGMPKERFSAEFPKEGPSILRIQQVVRGDSAAYFCASSPGTGSREQYFGPGTRLTVT.

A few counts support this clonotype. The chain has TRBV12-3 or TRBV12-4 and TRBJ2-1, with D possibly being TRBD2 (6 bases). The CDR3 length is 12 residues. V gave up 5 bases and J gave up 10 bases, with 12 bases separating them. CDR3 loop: CASSPDYSEQFF. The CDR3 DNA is TGTGCCAGCAGTCCGGACTATTCAGAGCAGTTCTTC.